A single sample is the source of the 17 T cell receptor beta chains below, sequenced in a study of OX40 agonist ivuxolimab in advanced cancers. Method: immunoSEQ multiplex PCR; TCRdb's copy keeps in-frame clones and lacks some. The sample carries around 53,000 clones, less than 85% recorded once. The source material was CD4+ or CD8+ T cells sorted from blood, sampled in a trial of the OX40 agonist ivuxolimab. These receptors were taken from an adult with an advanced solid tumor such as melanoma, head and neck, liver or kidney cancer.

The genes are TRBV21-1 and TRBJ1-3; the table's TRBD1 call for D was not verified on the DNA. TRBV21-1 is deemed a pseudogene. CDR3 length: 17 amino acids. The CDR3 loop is CASNPKGTRGSGNTIYF. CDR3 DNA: TGTGCCAGCAACCCAAAGGGGACCAGGGGGTCTGGAAACACCATATATTTT.

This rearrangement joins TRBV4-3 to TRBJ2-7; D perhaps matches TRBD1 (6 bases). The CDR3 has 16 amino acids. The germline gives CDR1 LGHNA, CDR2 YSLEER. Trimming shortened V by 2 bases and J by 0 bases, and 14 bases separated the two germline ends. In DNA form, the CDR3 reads TGCGCCAGCAGCCAATTGACAGGCCGCTGCTCCTACGAGCAGTACGTC. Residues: CASSQLTGRCSYEQYV.

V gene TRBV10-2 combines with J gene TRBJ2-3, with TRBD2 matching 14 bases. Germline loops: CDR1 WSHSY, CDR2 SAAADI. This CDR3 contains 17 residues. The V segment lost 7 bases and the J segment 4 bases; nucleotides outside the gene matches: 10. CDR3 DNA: TGCGCCAGCACCCTAGAGACTAGCGGGGGGGCCCCAGATACGCAGTATTTT. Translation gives CASTLETSGGAPDTQYF.

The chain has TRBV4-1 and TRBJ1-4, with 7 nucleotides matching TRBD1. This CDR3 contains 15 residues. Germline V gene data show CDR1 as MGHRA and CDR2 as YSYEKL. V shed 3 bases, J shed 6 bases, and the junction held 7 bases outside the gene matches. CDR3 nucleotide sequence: TGCGCCAGCAGCCATGTACAGGGGATAGATGAAAAACTGTTTTTT. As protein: CASSHVQGIDEKLFF.

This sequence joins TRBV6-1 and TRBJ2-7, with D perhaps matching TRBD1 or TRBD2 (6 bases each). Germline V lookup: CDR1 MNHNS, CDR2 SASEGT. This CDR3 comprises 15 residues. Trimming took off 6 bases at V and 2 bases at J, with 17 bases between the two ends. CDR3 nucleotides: TGTGCCAGCAGAAAGGGGGGACTTCTAGCCTACGAGCAGTACTTC. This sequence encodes CASRKGGLLAYEQYF.

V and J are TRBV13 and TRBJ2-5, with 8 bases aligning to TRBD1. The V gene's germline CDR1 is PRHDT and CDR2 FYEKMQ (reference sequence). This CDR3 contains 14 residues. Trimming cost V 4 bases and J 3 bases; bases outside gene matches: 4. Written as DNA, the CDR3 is TGTGCCAGCAGCTCACAGGGGGTCGAAGAGACCCAGTACTTC. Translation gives CASSSQGVEETQYF.

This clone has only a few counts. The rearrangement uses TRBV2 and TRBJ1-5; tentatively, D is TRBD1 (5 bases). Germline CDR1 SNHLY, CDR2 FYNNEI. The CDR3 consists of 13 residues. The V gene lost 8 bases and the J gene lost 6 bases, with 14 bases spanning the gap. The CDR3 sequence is CASGTPGIQPQHF. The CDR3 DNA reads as TGTGCCAGCGGGACCCCGGGGATTCAGCCCCAGCATTTT.

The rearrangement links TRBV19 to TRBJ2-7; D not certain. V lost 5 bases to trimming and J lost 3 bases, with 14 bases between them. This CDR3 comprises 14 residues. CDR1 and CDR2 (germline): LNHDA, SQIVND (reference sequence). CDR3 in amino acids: CASSVSPASYEQYF. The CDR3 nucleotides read TGTGCCAGTAGTGTCTCTCCGGCGAGCTACGAGCAGTACTTC.

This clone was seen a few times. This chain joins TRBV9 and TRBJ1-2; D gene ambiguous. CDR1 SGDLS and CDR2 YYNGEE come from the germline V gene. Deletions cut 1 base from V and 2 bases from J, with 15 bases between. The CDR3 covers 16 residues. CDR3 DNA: TGTGCCAGCAGCGTACCCCCCAGTAGCGGGAACTATGGCTACACCTTC. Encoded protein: CASSVPPSSGNYGYTF.

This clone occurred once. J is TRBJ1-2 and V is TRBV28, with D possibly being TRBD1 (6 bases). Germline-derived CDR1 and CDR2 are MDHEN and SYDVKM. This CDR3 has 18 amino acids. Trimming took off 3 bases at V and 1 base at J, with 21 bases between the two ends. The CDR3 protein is CASSFIATGGHVNYGYTF. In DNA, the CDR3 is TGTGCCAGCAGTTTTATCGCGACAGGCGGACACGTTAACTATGGCTACACCTTC.

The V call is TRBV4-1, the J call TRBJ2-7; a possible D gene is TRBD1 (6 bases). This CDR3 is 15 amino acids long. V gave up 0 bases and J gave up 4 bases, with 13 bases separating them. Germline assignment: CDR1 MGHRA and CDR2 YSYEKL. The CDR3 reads CASSQETGPWYEQYF. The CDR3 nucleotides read TGCGCCAGCAGCCAAGAGACAGGCCCCTGGTACGAGCAGTACTTC.

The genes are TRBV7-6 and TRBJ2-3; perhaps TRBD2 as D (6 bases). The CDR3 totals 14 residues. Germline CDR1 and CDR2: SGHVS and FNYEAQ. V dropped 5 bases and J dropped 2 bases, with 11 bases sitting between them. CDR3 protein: CASSGGTDTDTQYF. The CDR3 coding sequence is TGTGCCAGCAGCGGGGGGACTGACACAGATACGCAGTATTTT.

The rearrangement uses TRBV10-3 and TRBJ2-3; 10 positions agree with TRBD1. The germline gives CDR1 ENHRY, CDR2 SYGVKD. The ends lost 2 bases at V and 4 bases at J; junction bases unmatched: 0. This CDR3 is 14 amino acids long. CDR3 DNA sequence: TGTGCCATCAGTGAGGGACAGGGGGCAGATACGCAGTATTTT. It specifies CAISEGQGADTQYF.

As DNA, the CDR3 is TGCGCCAGCAGCATGAGCTCCTATAATTCACCCCTCCACTTT. It codes for CASSMSSYNSPLHF. V usage is TRBV5-1 and J usage is TRBJ1-6; D is unclear. This CDR3 region has 14 residues. Germline V gene data show CDR1 as SGHRS and CDR2 as YFSETQ. V was shortened by 4 bases and J by 0 bases, with 5 bases between the two germline ends.

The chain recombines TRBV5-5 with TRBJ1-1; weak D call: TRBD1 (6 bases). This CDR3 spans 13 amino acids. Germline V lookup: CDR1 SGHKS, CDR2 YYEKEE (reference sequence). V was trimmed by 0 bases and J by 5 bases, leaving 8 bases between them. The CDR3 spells CASSLGTVTEAFF. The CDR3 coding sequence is TGTGCCAGCAGCTTGGGGACAGTTACTGAAGCTTTCTTT. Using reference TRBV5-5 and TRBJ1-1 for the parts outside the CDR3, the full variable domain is DAGVTQSPTHLIKTRGQQVTLRCSPISGHKSVSWYQQVLGQGPQFIFQYYEKEERGRGNFPDRFSARQFPNYSSELNVNALLLGDSALYLCASSLGTVTEAFFGQGTRLTVV.

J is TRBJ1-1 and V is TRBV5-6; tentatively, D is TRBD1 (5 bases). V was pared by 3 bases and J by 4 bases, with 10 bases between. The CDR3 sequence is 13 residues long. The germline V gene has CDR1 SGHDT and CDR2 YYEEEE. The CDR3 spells CASSSWGSTEAFF. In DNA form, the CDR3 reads TGTGCCAGCAGCTCCTGGGGGAGCACTGAAGCTTTCTTT.

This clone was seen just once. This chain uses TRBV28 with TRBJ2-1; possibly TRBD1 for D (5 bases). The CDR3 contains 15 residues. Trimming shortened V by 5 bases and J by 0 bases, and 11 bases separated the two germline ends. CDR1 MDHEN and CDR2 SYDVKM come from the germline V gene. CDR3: CASSRGAASYNEQFF. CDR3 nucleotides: TGTGCCAGCAGTCGTGGGGCGGCCTCCTACAATGAGCAGTTCTTC.